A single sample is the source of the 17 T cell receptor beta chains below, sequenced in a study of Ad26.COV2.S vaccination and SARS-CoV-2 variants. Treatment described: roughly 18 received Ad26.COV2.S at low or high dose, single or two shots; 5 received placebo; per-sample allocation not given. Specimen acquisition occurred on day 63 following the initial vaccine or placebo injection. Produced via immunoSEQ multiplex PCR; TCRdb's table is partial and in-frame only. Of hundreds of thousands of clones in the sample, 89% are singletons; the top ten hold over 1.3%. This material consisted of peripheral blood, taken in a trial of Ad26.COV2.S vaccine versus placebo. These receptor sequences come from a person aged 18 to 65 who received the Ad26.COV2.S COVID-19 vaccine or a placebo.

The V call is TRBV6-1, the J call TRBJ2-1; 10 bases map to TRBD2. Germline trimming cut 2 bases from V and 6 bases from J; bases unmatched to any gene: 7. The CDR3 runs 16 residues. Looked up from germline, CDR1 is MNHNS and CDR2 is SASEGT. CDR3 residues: CASSELPAGGLNEQFF. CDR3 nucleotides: TGTGCCAGCAGTGAACTCCCAGCGGGGGGGCTCAATGAGCAGTTCTTC.

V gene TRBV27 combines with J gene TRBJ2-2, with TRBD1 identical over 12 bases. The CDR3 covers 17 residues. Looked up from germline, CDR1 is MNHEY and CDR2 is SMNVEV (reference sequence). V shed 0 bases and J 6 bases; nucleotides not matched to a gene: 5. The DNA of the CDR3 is TGTGCCAGCAGTTTATCGGGGGACAGGGGGCGCGCCGGGGAGCTGTTTTTT. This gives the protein CASSLSGDRGRAGELFF.

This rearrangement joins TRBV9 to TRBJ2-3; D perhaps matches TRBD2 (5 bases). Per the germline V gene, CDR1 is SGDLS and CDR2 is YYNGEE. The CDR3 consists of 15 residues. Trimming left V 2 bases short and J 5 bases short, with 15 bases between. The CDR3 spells CASSVRGSEGDTQYF. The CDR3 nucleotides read TGTGCCAGCAGCGTCAGAGGGTCCGAGGGAGATACGCAGTATTTT.

CDR3 in amino acids: CASSYARATEAFF. In nucleotides, the CDR3 is TGTGCCAGCAGTTACGCCAGGGCCACTGAAGCTTTCTTT. The chain links TRBV6-2 or TRBV6-3 to TRBJ1-1; a possible D gene is TRBD1 (5 bases). CDR1 and CDR2 from the germline V gene are MNHEY and SVGEGT. This CDR3 has 13 amino acids. Trimming took off 2 bases at V and 4 bases at J, with 8 bases between the two ends.

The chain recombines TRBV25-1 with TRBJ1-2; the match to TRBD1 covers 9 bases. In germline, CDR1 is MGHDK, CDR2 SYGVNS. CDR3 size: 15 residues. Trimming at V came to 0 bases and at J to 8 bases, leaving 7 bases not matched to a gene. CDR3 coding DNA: TGTGCCAGCAGTGAATATTCGGGGACAGGGCGCGGCTACACCTTC. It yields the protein CASSEYSGTGRGYTF.

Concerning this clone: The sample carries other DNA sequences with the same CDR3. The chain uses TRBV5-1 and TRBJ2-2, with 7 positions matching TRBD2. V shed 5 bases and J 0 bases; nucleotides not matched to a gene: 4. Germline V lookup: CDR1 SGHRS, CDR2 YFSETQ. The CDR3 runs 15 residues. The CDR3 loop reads CASRGLAANTGELFF. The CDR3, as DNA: TGCGCCAGCAGGGGGCTAGCGGCGAACACCGGGGAGCTGTTTTTT.

CDR3: CASSPLGAADTGELFF. CDR3 DNA sequence: TGTGCCAGCAGCCCCCTCGGCGCAGCGGACACCGGGGAGCTGTTTTTT. The chain is built from TRBV3-1 (or the pseudogene TRBV3-2) and TRBJ2-2; D perhaps matches TRBD2 (5 bases). CDR3 length equals 16 residues. Trimming shortened V by 4 bases and J by 3 bases, and 15 bases separated the two germline ends. Germline values: CDR1 LGHDT, CDR2 YNNKEL (reference sequence).

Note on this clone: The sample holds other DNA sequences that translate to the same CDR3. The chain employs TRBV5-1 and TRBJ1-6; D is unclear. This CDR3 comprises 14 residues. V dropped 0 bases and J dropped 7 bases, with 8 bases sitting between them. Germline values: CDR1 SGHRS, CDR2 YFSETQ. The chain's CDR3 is CASSLEGGNSPLHF. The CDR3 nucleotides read TGCGCCAGCAGCTTGGAGGGTGGAAATTCACCCCTCCACTTT.

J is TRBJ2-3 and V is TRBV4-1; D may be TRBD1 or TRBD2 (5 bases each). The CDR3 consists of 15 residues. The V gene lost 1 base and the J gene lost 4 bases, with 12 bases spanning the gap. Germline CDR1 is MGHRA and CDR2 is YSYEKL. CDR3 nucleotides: TGCGCCAGCAGCCAAGGGGGGATTCGCCCAGATACGCAGTATTTT. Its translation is CASSQGGIRPDTQYF.

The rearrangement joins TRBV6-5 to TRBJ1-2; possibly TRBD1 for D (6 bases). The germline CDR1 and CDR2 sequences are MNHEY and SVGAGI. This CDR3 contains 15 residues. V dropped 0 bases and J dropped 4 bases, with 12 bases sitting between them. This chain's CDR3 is CASSYSRTAAYGYTF. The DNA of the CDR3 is TGTGCCAGCAGTTACTCCCGGACAGCCGCCTATGGCTACACCTTC.

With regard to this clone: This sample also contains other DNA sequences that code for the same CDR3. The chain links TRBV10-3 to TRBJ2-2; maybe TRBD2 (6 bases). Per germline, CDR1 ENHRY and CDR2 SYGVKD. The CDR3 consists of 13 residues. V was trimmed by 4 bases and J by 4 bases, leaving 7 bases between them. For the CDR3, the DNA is TGTGCCATCAGTGCCGGGGGCACCGGGGAGCTGTTTTTT. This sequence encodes CAISAGGTGELFF.

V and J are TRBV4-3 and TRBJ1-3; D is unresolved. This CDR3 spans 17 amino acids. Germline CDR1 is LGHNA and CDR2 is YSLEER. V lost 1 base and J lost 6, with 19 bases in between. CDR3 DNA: TGCGCCAGCAGCCAAGTTCAGGACTTCTCTAGGGAAAACACCATATATTTT. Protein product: CASSQVQDFSRENTIYF.

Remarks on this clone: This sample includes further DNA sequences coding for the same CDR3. The CDR3 loop reads CATRGSGANVLTF. The CDR3 region has the DNA TGTGCCACCCGGGGCTCTGGGGCCAACGTCCTGACTTTC. The genes are TRBV15 and TRBJ2-6, with D tentatively TRBD2 (5 bases). The CDR3 has 13 amino acids. CDR1 LNHNV and CDR2 YYDKDF come from the germline V gene (reference sequence). Trimming removed 8 bases at V and 0 bases at J, with 5 bases between.

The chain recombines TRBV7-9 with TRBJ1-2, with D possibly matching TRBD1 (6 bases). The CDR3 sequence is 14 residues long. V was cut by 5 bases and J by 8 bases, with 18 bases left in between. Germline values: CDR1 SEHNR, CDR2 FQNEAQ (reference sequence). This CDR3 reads CASSRPTRGSGYTF. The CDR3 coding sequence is TGTGCCAGCAGCAGACCGACCAGGGGTTCGGGCTACACCTTC.

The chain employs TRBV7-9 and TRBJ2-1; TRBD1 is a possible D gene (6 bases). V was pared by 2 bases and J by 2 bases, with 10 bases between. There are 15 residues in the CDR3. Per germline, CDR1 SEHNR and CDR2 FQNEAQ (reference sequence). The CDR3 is CASSLPGHPYNEQFF. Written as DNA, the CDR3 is TGTGCCAGCAGCTTACCGGGACACCCCTACAATGAGCAGTTCTTC.

CDR3 loop: CASSQSTGHSPLHF. CDR3 coding DNA: TGCGCCAGCAGTCAATCGACAGGCCATTCACCCCTCCACTTT. This chain joins TRBV23-1 and TRBJ1-6; TRBD1 might be the D (6 bases). TRBV23-1 is treated as an ORF (open reading frame) with a function not yet certain. V was cut by 0 bases and J by 8 bases, with 8 bases left in between. This CDR3 region has 14 residues.

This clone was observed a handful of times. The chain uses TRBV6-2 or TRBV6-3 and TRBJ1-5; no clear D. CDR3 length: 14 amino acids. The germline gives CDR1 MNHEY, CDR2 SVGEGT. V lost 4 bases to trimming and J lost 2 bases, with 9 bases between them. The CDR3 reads CASSLGSGNQPQHF. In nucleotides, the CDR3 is TGTGCCAGCAGTTTAGGGAGCGGCAATCAGCCCCAGCATTTT.